This T cell receptor beta chain was identified during a study of response to subunit inactivated influenza vaccine (dated by TCRdb to between 2018 and 2020). With respect to the entire study: To follow how T cells responded to a trivalent subunit inactivated influenza vaccine, the researchers relied on deep quantitative profiling of the T cell receptor repertoire. What the research found in general, with its limitations: According to the authors, only a limited number of new T cells may be recruited by each seasonal influenza vaccination.

Receptors were amplified or captured by RT-PCR. This sample was sequenced with an Illumina HiSeq 2500. Using fastp trimming at Q25 and MiXCR clonotype assembly, TCRdb reanalyzed the public sequencing data and kept in-frame beta chains. Entries that share a CDR3 protein sequence are merged under the most common genes and DNA. This sample has fewer than 550,000 distinct CDR3 sequences in its table, and 25% of those were observed once. The ten largest clones capture around 1.8% of the sample. There are 13 amino acids in the CDR3, from cysteine to phenylalanine inclusive. This entry keeps only the CDR3 DNA: 39 bases, framed from base 1. CDR1 DFQATT and CDR2 SNEGSKA were looked up in the germline V gene (reference sequence). The junction shows trimming of 6 bases on V and 6 bases on J, and the gene matches do not reach 11 bases of it. Of note for this clonotype: It lacks a known antigen. Per-base qualities were not stored, and no clone one base away is much larger.

This material consisted of CD4+ T cells sorted from PBMCs, taken around 5 days after vaccination. The sequence was obtained from a man aged 45 to 65 who received an inactivated influenza vaccine. Donor details come from another sample of the same person, matched by shared clones. The chain links TRBV20-1 with TRBJ2-7; a stretch of 7 junction bases matches TRBD1. The CDR3 region: CSAGTRTGLEQYF. The DNA reads TGCAGTGCCGGGACGAGGACAGGTCTCGAGCAGTACTTC.